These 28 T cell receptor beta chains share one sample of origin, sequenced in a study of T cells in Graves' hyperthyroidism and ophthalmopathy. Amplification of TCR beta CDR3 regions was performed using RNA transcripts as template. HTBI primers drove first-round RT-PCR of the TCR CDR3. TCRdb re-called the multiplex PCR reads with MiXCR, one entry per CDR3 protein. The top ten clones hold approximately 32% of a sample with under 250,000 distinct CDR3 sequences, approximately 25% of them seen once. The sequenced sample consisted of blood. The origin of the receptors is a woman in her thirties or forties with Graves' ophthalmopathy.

Here the CDR3 reads CACWGVAETQYF. The CDR3 DNA sequence: TGTGCCTGCTGGGGGGTAGCAGAGACCCAGTACTTC. V is TRBV2 and J is TRBJ2-5; D possibly corresponds to TRBD2 (6 bases). The CDR3 covers 12 residues. Germline loops: CDR1 SNHLY, CDR2 FYNNEI. Trimming stripped 11 bases from V and 4 bases from J, with 14 bases between.

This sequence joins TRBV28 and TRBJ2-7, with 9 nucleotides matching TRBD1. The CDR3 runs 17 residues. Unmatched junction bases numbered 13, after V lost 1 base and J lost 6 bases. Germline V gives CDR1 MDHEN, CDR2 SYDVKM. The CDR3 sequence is CASSLSPWDRERSEQYF. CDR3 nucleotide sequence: TGTGCCAGCAGTTTATCGCCCTGGGACAGGGAAAGATCCGAGCAGTACTTC.

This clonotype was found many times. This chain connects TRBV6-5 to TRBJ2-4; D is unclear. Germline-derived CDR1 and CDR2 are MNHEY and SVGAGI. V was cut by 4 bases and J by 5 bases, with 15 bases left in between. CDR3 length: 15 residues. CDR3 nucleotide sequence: TGTGCCAGCAGTTTACAAACAGTAGAAGAAAACATTCAGTACTTC. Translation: CASSLQTVEENIQYF.

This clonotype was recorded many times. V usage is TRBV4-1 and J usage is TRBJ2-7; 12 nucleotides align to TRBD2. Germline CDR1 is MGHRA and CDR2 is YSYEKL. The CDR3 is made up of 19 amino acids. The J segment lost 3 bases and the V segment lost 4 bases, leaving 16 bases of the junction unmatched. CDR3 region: CASSPRRASGRAGGYEQYF. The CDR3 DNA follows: TGCGCCAGCAGCCCGCGTAGGGCTAGCGGGAGGGCCGGGGGCTACGAGCAGTACTTC.

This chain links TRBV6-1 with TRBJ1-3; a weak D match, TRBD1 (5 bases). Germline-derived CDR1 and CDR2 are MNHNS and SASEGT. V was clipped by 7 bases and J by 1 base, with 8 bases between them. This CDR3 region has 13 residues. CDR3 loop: CASTAGSGNTIYF. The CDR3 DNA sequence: TGTGCCAGCACGGCAGGGTCTGGAAACACCATATATTTT.

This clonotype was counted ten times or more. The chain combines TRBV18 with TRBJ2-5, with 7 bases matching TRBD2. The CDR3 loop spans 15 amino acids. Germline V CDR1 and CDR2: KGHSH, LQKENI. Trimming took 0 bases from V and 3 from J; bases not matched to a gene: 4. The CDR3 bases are TGTGCCAGCTCACCACCGCGGGGGATTGAAGAGACCCAGTACTTC. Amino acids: CASSPPRGIEETQYF.

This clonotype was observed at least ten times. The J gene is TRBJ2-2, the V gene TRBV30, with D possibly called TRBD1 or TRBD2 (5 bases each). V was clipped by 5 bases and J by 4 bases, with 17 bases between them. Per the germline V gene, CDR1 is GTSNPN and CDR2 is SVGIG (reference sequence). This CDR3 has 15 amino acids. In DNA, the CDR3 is TGTGCCTGGGGCTCGGGGCAGAGGCGCACCGGGGAGCTGTTTTTT. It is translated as CAWGSGQRRTGELFF. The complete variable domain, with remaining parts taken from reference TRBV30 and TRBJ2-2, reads SQTIHQWPATLVQPVGSPLSLECTVEGTSNPNLYWYRQAAGRGLQLLFYSVGIGQISSEVPQNLSASRPQDRQFILSSKKLLLSDSGFYLCAWGSGQRRTGELFFGEGSRLTVL.

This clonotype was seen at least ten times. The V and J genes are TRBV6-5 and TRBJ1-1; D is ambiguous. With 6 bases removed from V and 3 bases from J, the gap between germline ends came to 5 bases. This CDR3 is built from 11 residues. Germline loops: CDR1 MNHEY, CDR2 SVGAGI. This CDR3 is CASRADTEAFF. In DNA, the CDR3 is TGTGCCAGCAGGGCAGACACTGAAGCTTTCTTT.

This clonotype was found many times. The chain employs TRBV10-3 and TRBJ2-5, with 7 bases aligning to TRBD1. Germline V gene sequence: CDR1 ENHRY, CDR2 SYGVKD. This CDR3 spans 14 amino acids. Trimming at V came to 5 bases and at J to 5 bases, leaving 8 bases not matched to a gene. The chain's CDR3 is CAISQGESIETQYF. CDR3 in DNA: TGTGCCATCAGTCAGGGGGAGTCTATTGAGACCCAGTACTTC.

The CDR3 sequence: CASSQTGSGETQYF. The CDR3 DNA sequence: TGTGCCAGCAGTCAAACAGGGTCGGGGGAGACCCAGTACTTC. This chain joins TRBV28 and TRBJ2-5; a weak D match, TRBD1 (6 bases). Germline loops: CDR1 MDHEN, CDR2 SYDVKM. Trimming took off 5 bases at V and 5 bases at J, with 15 bases between the two ends. CDR3 length: 14 residues.

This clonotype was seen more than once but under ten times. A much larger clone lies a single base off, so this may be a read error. CDR3 bases: TGTGCCAGCAGCTTAGGGGTGGGCCTCCAAGAGACCCAGTACTTC. This sequence encodes CASSLGVGLQETQYF. J is TRBJ2-5 and V is TRBV11-2; D is unresolved. Germline V gene lookup returns CDR1 SGHAT and CDR2 FQNNGV. V was trimmed by 1 base and J by 1 base, leaving 10 bases between them. CDR3 length: 15 residues.

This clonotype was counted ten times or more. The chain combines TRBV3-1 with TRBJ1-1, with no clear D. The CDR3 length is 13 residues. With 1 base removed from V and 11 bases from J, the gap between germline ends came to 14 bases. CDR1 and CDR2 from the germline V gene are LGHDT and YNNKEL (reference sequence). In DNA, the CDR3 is TGTGCCAGCAGCCAAGTTTGGGGAGATCGGGCTTTCTTT. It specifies CASSQVWGDRAFF. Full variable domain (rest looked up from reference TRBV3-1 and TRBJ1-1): DTAVSQTPKYLVTQMGNDKSIKCEQNLGHDTMYWYKQDSKKFLKIMFSYNNKELIINETVPNRFSPKSPDKAHLNLHINSLELGDSAVYFCASSQVWGDRAFFGQGTRLTVV.

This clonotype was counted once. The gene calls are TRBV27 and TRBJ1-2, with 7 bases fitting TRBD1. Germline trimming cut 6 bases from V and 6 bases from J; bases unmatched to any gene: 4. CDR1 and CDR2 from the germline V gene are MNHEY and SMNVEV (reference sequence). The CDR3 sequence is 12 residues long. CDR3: CASRGQFDGYTF. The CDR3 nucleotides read TGTGCCAGCAGGGGACAGTTCGATGGCTACACCTTC.

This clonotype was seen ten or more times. The CDR3 DNA reads TGTGCCACCAGCAGGGCTGACAGGGACCAAGAGACCCAGTACTTC. Protein product: CATSRADRDQETQYF. This chain joins TRBV15 and TRBJ2-5; 7 bases match TRBD1. The CDR3 extends over 15 amino acids. Germline V gene data show CDR1 as LNHNV and CDR2 as YYDKDF (reference sequence). The ends lost 3 bases at V and 0 bases at J; junction bases unmatched: 4. The whole variable domain, remainder taken from reference TRBV15 and TRBJ2-5, is DAMVIQNPRYQVTQFGKPVTLSCSQTLNHNVMYWYQQKSSQAPKLLFHYYDKDFNNEADTPDNFQSRRPNTSFCFLDIRSPGLGDTAMYLCATSRADRDQETQYFGPGTRLLVL.

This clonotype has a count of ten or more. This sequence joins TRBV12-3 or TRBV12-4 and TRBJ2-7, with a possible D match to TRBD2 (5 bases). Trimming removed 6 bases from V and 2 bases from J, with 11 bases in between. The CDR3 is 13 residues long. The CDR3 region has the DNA TGTGCCAGCAGCCCCGGGGAGCCCTACGAGCAGTACTTC. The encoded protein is CASSPGEPYEQYF.

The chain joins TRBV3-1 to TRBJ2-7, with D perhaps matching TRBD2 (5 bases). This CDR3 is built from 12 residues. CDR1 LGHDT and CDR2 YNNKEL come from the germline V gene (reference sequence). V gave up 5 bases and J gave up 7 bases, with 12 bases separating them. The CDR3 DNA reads TGTGCCAGCAGCGGTGAACCGGGAGAGCAGTACTTC. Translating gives CASSGEPGEQYF.

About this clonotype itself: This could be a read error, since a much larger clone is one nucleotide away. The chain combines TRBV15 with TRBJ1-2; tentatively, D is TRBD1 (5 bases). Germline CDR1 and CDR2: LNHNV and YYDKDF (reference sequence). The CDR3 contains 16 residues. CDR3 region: CAISSERGRVGYGYAF. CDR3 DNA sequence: TGTGCCATCAGCAGCGAAAGGGGCAGGGTTGGATATGGCTACGCCTTC.

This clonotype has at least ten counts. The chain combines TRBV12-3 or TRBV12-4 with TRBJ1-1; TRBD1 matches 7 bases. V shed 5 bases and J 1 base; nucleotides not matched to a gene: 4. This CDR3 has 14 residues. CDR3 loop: CASSPGQWNTEAFF. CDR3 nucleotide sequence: TGTGCCAGCAGTCCGGGACAGTGGAACACTGAAGCTTTCTTT.

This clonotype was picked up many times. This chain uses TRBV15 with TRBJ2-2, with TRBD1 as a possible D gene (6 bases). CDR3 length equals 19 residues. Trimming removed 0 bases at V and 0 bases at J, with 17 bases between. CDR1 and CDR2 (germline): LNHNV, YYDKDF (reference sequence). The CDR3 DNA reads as TGTGCCACCAGCAGAGATGCCTCAGCCGGGGACACGAACACCGGGGAGCTGTTTTTT. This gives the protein CATSRDASAGDTNTGELFF.

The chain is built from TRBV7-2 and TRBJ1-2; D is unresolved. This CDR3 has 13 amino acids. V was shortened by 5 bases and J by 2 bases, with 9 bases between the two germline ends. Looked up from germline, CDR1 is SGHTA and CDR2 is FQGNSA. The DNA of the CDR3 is TGTGCCAGCAGCGAACAGCCCAACTATGGCTACACCTTC. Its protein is CASSEQPNYGYTF.

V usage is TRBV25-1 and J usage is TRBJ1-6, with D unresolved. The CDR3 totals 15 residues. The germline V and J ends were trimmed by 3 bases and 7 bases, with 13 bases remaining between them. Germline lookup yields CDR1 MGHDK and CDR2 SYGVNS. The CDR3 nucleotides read TGTGCCAGCAGTGACATGGAGGGCTGGAATTCACCCCTCCACTTT. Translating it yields CASSDMEGWNSPLHF.

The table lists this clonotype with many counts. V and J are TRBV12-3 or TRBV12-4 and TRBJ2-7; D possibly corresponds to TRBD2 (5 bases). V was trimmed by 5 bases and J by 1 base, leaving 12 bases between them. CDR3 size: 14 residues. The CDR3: CASSLGLSSYEQYF. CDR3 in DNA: TGTGCCAGCAGTCTTGGACTGTCTTCCTACGAGCAGTACTTC.

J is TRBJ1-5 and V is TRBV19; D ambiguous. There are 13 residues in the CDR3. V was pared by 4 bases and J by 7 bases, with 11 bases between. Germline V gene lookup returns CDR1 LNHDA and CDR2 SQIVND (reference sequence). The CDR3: CASSNPTGQPQHF. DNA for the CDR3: TGTGCCAGTAGTAACCCTACCGGGCAGCCCCAGCATTTT.

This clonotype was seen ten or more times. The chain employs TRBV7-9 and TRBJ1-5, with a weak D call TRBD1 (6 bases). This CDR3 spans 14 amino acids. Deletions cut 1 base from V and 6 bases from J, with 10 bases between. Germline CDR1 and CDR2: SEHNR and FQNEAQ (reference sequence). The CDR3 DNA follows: TGTGCCAGCAGCTTAGGACAGGCATCTCAGCCCCAGCATTTT. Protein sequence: CASSLGQASQPQHF.

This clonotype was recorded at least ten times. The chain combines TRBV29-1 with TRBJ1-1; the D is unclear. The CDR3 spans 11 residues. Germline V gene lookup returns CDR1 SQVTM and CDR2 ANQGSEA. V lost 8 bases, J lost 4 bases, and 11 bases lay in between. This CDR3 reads CSIGLGTEAFF. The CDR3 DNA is TGCAGCATTGGCTTGGGCACTGAAGCTTTCTTT.

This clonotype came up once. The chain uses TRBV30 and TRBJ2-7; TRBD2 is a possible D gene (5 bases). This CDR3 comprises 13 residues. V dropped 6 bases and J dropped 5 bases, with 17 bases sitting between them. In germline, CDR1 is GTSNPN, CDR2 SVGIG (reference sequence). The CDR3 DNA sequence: TGTGCCTGTTCCCCCGCCGGGAAGGACGAGCAGTACTTC. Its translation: CACSPAGKDEQYF.

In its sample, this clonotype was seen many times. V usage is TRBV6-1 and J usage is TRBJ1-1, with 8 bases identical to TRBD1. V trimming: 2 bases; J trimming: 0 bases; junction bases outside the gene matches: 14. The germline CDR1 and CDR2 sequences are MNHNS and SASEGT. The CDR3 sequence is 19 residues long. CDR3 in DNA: TGTGCCAGCAGTGAAATCCTCCATTGGGGGACAGGACTGAACACTGAAGCTTTCTTT. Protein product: CASSEILHWGTGLNTEAFF.

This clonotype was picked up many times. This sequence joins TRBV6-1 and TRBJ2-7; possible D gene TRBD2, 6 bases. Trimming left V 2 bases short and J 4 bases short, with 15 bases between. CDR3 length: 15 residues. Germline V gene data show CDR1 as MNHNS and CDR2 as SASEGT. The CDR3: CASSEWGDSLYEQYF. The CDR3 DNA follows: TGTGCCAGCAGTGAATGGGGGGACTCGTTATACGAGCAGTACTTC.